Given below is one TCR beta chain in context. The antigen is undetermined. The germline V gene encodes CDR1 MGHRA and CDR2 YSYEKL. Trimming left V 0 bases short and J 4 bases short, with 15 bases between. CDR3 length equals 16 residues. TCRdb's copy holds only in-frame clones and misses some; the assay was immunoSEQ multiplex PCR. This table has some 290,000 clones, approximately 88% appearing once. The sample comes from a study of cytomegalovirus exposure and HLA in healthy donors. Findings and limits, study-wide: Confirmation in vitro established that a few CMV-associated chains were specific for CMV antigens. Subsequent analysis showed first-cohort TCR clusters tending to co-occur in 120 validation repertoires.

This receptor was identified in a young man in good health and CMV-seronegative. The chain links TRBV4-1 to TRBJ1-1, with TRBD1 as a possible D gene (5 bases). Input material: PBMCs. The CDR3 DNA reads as TGCGCCAGCAGCCAAGAAAGGGGCCCCACTCTCACTGAAGCTTTCTTT. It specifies CASSQERGPTLTEAFF.